The 21 T cell receptor beta chains below all came from one sample that was sequenced in a study of T cell changes during pregnancy in multiple sclerosis. Data came from immunoSEQ multiplex PCR; TCRdb stores just in-frame clones and leaves some out. The sample holds roughly 100,000 clones, 91% seen once. Sample: peripheral blood, taken after pregnancy. These TCRs come from a female donor in good health, enrolled as a control in a pregnancy study.

This clone is a singleton in its sample. V is TRBV18 and J is TRBJ1-4, with 9 bases lining up with TRBD1. V was clipped by 3 bases and J by 4 bases; unmatched bases: 6. This CDR3 comprises 16 residues. Germline V CDR1 and CDR2: KGHSH, LQKENI. CDR3 nucleotide sequence: TGTGCCAGCTCACCTCTTGGACAGGGGTTTAATGAAAAACTGTTTTTT. It is translated as CASSPLGQGFNEKLFF.

The CDR3, as DNA: TGTGCCAGCAGCTGGGGGTGGGGGGGGAGAGGCACTGAAGCTTTCTTT. Encoded protein: CASSWGWGGRGTEAFF. The chain employs TRBV5-6 and TRBJ1-1; D is perhaps TRBD1 (5 bases). This CDR3 has 16 residues. Germline lookup yields CDR1 SGHDT and CDR2 YYEEEE. Deletions cut 3 bases from V and 4 bases from J, with 19 bases between.

J is TRBJ1-1 and V is TRBV29-1; 11 bases map to TRBD1. After removal of 4 bases from V and 5 bases from J, the junction contained 6 bases not matched to a gene. The CDR3 is 14 amino acids. Germline assignment: CDR1 SQVTM and CDR2 ANQGSEA. The CDR3 region is CSVVGDRGRTEAFF. CDR3 nucleotides: TGCAGCGTTGTGGGGGACAGGGGGAGGACTGAAGCTTTCTTT.

This sequence joins TRBV4-3 and TRBJ1-2; D is ambiguous. The germline V and J ends were trimmed by 1 base and 5 bases, with 14 bases remaining between them. Germline CDR1 reads LGHNA; CDR2 reads YSLEER. The CDR3 has 15 amino acids. CDR3 protein: CASSQAPSQTYGYTF. The DNA for the CDR3 is TGCGCCAGCAGCCAAGCTCCGAGCCAGACATATGGCTACACCTTC.

In its sample, this clone was seen a few times. Here the CDR3 reads CASSLQANTEAFF. Written as DNA, the CDR3 is TGTGCCAGCAGCTTACAAGCTAACACTGAAGCTTTCTTT. The chain has TRBV11-1 and TRBJ1-1; no firm D call. CDR3 length: 13 amino acids. From germline, CDR1 is SGHAT and CDR2 FQDESV (reference sequence). V shed 2 bases and J shed 2 bases, with 6 bases lying between them.

J is TRBJ2-2 and V is TRBV5-4, with a possible D match to TRBD2 (5 bases). The V gene lost 0 bases and the J gene lost 7 bases, with 10 bases spanning the gap. The germline gives CDR1 SGHNT, CDR2 YYREEE (reference sequence). This CDR3 is 14 amino acids long. This CDR3 is CASSLVGGGGELFF. For the CDR3, the DNA is TGTGCCAGCAGCTTGGTCGGAGGCGGCGGGGAGCTGTTTTTT.

The chain couples TRBV7-9 to TRBJ1-2; D is perhaps TRBD1 (6 bases). The germline V gene encodes CDR1 SEHNR and CDR2 FQNEAQ (reference sequence). V dropped 4 bases and J dropped 7 bases, with 16 bases sitting between them. This CDR3 is built from 14 residues. The CDR3, as DNA: TGTGCCAGCAGCTCCCCGGACAGCTTAATTGGCTACACCTTC. This sequence encodes CASSSPDSLIGYTF.

The chain uses TRBV28 and TRBJ1-1, with D hard to call. Germline loops: CDR1 MDHEN, CDR2 SYDVKM. This CDR3 spans 13 amino acids. The germline V and J ends were trimmed by 10 bases and 2 bases, with 14 bases remaining between them. The chain's CDR3 is CATIWARNTEAFF. CDR3 DNA sequence: TGTGCCACCATATGGGCCAGAAACACTGAAGCTTTCTTT.

The chain's CDR3 is CASRTDAAAGTGELFF. The CDR3 bases are TGTGCCAGCAGAACGGACGCTGCCGCGGGCACCGGGGAGCTGTTTTTT. The V gene is TRBV28, the J gene TRBJ2-2; D is possibly TRBD2 (5 bases). Germline lookup yields CDR1 MDHEN and CDR2 SYDVKM. V shed 6 bases and J shed 4 bases, with 18 bases lying between them. This CDR3 comprises 16 residues.

The chain combines TRBV4-2 with TRBJ2-3; 8 bases agree with TRBD2. Losses at the gene ends were 4 bases for V and 4 bases for J; bases not matched to a gene: 10. Germline CDR1 is LGHNA and CDR2 is YNFKEQ. The CDR3 is 16 amino acids. CDR3 DNA: TGTGCCAGCAGCCCCCTCAGGGCGGGAGGTCCAGATACGCAGTATTTT. Protein: CASSPLRAGGPDTQYF.

This clone was counted a single time. V and J are TRBV6-5 and TRBJ1-1; D is unresolved. Germline CDR1 MNHEY, CDR2 SVGAGI. V was cut by 8 bases and J by 0 bases, with 13 bases left in between. This CDR3 spans 14 amino acids. CDR3 DNA sequence: TGTGCCAGCGCCTCAGGCAGCTTGAACACTGAAGCTTTCTTT. Residues: CASASGSLNTEAFF.

This sequence joins TRBV18 and TRBJ1-2; a possible D gene is TRBD1 (5 bases). This CDR3 spans 14 amino acids. Germline V gives CDR1 KGHSH, CDR2 LQKENI. V was cut by 3 bases and J by 8 bases, with 16 bases left in between. The CDR3 region has the DNA TGTGCCAGCTCACCCCAAAGGACACCTGAAGGCTACACCTTC. Encoded protein: CASSPQRTPEGYTF. The entire variable domain, with the rest obtained from reference TRBV18 and TRBJ1-2, is as follows: NAGVMQNPRHLVRRRGQEARLRCSPMKGHSHVYWYRQLPEEGLKFMVYLQKENIIDESGMPKERFSAEFPKEGPSILRIQQVVRGDSAAYFCASSPQRTPEGYTFGSGTRLTVV.

This clone occurred once. V usage is TRBV7-2 and J usage is TRBJ1-2; D is uncertain. The CDR3 has 11 residues. V shed 1 base and J shed 7 bases, with 4 bases lying between them. Per germline, CDR1 SGHTA and CDR2 FQGNSA. This CDR3 is CASSLGSGYTF. The CDR3 nucleotides read TGTGCCAGCAGCTTAGGGAGTGGCTACACCTTC.

This chain uses TRBV7-2 with TRBJ1-4; D possibly corresponds to TRBD1 (5 bases). The CDR3 spans 16 residues. Per the germline V gene, CDR1 is SGHTA and CDR2 is FQGNSA. Trimming stripped 1 base from V and 8 bases from J, with 17 bases between. The CDR3 nucleotides read TGTGCCAGCAGCTTAGAGTTGGCAGGGACTGGCGAAAAACTGTTTTTT. Its protein product is CASSLELAGTGEKLFF.

The CDR3 nucleotides read TGTGCCAGCAGCCAAGGCCGGACAGGAAATTCACCCCTCCACTTT. It translates to CASSQGRTGNSPLHF. The rearrangement joins TRBV9 to TRBJ1-6; 7 positions agree with TRBD1. Germline lookup yields CDR1 SGDLS and CDR2 YYNGEE. The ends lost 4 bases at V and 7 bases at J; junction bases unmatched: 8. The CDR3 extends over 15 amino acids.

This clone appeared a single time. The rearrangement joins TRBV19 to TRBJ1-2, with D hard to call. Germline-derived CDR1 and CDR2 are LNHDA and SQIVND (reference sequence). V was clipped by 6 bases and J by 3 bases, with 17 bases between them. The CDR3 spans 15 residues. CDR3 bases: TGTGCCAGTAGCCTCCCGACCGGGGAGTACTATGGCTACACCTTC. It codes for CASSLPTGEYYGYTF.

In nucleotides, the CDR3 is TGTGCCAGCAGCTTGGGCGGGGGGGCATACAATGAGCAGTTCTTC. It encodes CASSLGGGAYNEQFF. This chain uses TRBV5-4 with TRBJ2-1, with 9 nucleotides matching TRBD2. With V trimmed by 0 bases and J by 4 bases, 2 bases remained unmatched. CDR1 and CDR2 (germline): SGHNT, YYREEE (reference sequence). The CDR3 extends over 15 amino acids.

The CDR3 protein is CASSYRARTGNQPQHF. CDR3 DNA: TGTGCCAGCAGTTACCGAGCCCGGACAGGGAATCAGCCCCAGCATTTT. The genes are TRBV6-5 and TRBJ1-5; 8 positions match TRBD1. Germline trimming cut 2 bases from V and 4 bases from J; bases unmatched to any gene: 7. CDR1 is MNHEY and CDR2 is SVGAGI in the germline V gene. This CDR3 has 16 amino acids.

The gene calls are TRBV7-9 and TRBJ1-4, with D perhaps matching TRBD1 (5 bases). This CDR3 spans 12 amino acids. Between the trimmed V and J ends, which lost 4 bases and 7 bases, there was a span of 7 bases. Germline values: CDR1 SEHNR, CDR2 FQNEAQ (reference sequence). CDR3 coding DNA: TGTGCCAGCAGCTCGGGGGGTGAAAAACTGTTTTTT. Its protein product is CASSSGGEKLFF.

This clone was detected once. The chain uses TRBV28 and TRBJ1-2; TRBD1 aligns across 7 bases. The V and J ends lost 4 bases and 4 bases, in that order; junction bases with no gene match: 6. The length of the CDR3 is 14 residues. CDR1 is MDHEN, CDR2 SYDVKM, per germline. The CDR3 protein is CASSSGGLAYGYTF. The DNA of the CDR3 is TGTGCCAGCAGTTCAGGGGGTCTCGCCTATGGCTACACCTTC.

This chain links TRBV7-3 with TRBJ1-5; 7 positions agree with TRBD1. The V gene's germline CDR1 is SGHTA and CDR2 FQGTGA. V shed 1 base and J 3 bases; nucleotides not matched to a gene: 3. The CDR3 spans 15 residues. CDR3 sequence reads: CASSLSRGDNQPQHF. The CDR3 nucleotides read TGTGCCAGCAGCTTAAGCAGGGGGGACAATCAGCCCCAGCATTTT.